This TCR beta chain was recovered during a study of CD8+ T cells in alopecia areata listed by TCRdb under 2018. As for the study more broadly: The treated patients took part in an open-label pilot trial in which moderate-to-severe alopecia areata was treated with oral tofacitinib at 5 to 10 mg twice daily. In humans, TCRbeta sequencing was performed on scalp tissue and on sorted CD4+ and CD8+ peripheral blood T cells from healthy controls and from patients with patchy or totalis/universalis alopecia areata. In both human patients and the C3H/HeJ mouse model, the study applied high-throughput TCRbeta sequencing to look at T cell clonal expansion in alopecia areata. RNA was extracted with the PAXgene miRNA kit for fixed scalp, the miRNeasy kit for PBMCs, and the RNeasy kit for mouse skin. Tofacitinib was administered for 6 to 18 months, and 6 months of follow-up off drug were then conducted to assess delayed response and recurrence. Scalp clonality was compared across normal scalp (n=4), patchy alopecia areata scalp (n=8), and alopecia totalis/universalis scalp (n=8). TCRbeta CDR3 regions were amplified by immunoSEQ multiplex PCR with 35 Vbeta forward and 13 Jbeta reverse primers. In treated patients, disease severity was measured using the SALT score, which gives the percentage of scalp surface area affected. Biopsies were taken from tofacitinib-treated patients at baseline and again at 4 and 24 weeks into treatment, and several of those patients also had a later scalp biopsy. What the research found in general, with its limitations: Tofacitinib significantly decreased scalp clonality and the number of expanded CD8+ clones among the top 100 scalp clones. Shared TCR sequences between patients were less evident than in mice, which may be partly attributable to HLA diversity in the patient population. Scalp TCR repertoire analysis is complicated because resident alphabeta T cells in normal human skin are also sequenced, whereas mouse skin is dominated by gammadelta T cells. During tofacitinib treatment, many expanded lesional clones stuck around in both scalp and blood, and this persistence may partly explain why relapse happens after treatment is stopped. The treated cohort was small, with a single nonresponder, so links between baseline CD8+ expansion and response need larger studies. Compared with normal scalp, lesional scalp had higher clonality and more expanded CD8+ clones, particularly in alopecia totalis/universalis, a pattern that suggests antigenic drive.

A word on this clone: Its antigen is currently not known. Base qualities are not provided; no much larger clone lies one nucleotide away.

Reading the germline V gene gives CDR1 SGDLS and CDR2 YYNGEE. CDR3 length: 13 amino acids, cysteine to phenylalanine. The kept DNA is CDR3 alone, 39 bases in frame from the first base. V drops 7 bases and J drops 3 bases, leaving 10 bases in between. The library was obtained by the immunoSEQ multiplex PCR assay. RNA was extracted from all samples and reverse transcribed into cDNA, which served as template for TCR sequencing. First-strand cDNA was synthesized using SuperScript III with a 2:1 mix of oligo-dT and random hexamers. Amplification bias was assessed with a synthetic immune receptor repertoire, and residual bias was removed computationally. Under the source paper's analysis protocol: After raw reads were preprocessed to remove errors, the CDR3 was defined following IMGT conventions as running from the conserved cysteine to phenylalanine. Clonality was computed as 1 minus the Shannon entropy, with the entropy normalized by log2 of the number of productive unique TCRs. CD4 or CD8 identity of scalp clones was inferred by cross-referencing scalp TCRbeta sequences with sorted blood CD4 and CD8 repertoires. The table comes from immuneACCESS by way of TCRdb, which keeps in-frame sequences with V and J called. Part of the clones is missing from these tables; in studies checked, under half for an unresolved V gene and the rest for unknown reasons. V and J calls and clone size follow that table, whereas D and trimming were derived from the DNA. This sample has approximately 210,000 clones in its table, and approximately 61% of those were observed once. Of the sample, 1% is held by the ten largest clones.

The time point label of this sample denotes: 20 to 30 weeks on oral tofacitinib. Reading the label with the study, this specimen's treatment or condition is: oral pan-JAK inhibitor, 5-10 mg twice daily. Lesional scalp punch biopsies and peripheral blood were obtained from alopecia areata patients. PBMCs were isolated by density centrifugation and stained for CD3, CD4 and CD8, and CD4+ and CD8+ T cells were sorted on a FACSAria. The rearrangement joined TRBV9 to TRBJ2-2; matching of 5 bases hints at TRBD1 as the D gene. Material: CD4+ T cells sorted from blood, obtained at week 24, from a patient treated with tofacitinib. The clonotype originates from a human donor with alopecia areata. The CDR3 protein sequence reads: CASGRGYTGELFF. DNA sequence: TGTGCCAGCGGTAGGGGTTACACCGGGGAGCTGTTTTTT.